Below are 24 T cell receptor beta chains sequenced from a single sample in a study of regulatory T cells in long-lasting Graves disease. The time point: persistent/refractory GD, antithyroid drugs over 5 years with positive TRAb. Extracted PBMC RNA gave rise to the TCR library. Relying on iRepertoire HTBI primers and Arm-PCR of CDR3 regions, the team built TCR beta libraries. Via MiXCR, TCRdb re-called the multiplex PCR reads, giving one row per CDR3 protein. Of approximately 400,000 distinct CDR3 sequences listed, around a quarter are singletons. The specimen was peripheral blood mononuclear cells (PBMCs), collected when the disease was refractory, from a patient treated with antithyroid drugs. Receptor source: a female donor with Graves disease.

This clonotype has a count of ten or more. V is TRBV29-1 and J is TRBJ1-2, with TRBD1 as a possible D gene (6 bases). The CDR3 contains 12 residues. CDR1 SQVTM and CDR2 ANQGSEA come from the germline V gene. Trimming took off 7 bases at V and 4 bases at J, with 13 bases between the two ends. In DNA, the CDR3 is TGCAGCGGAGGAGGGACAATCTATGGCTACACCTTC. This gives the protein CSGGGTIYGYTF.

This rearrangement joins TRBV24-1 to TRBJ2-2; 12 positions agree with TRBD2. Germline V lookup: CDR1 KGHDR, CDR2 SFDVKD. V lost 3 bases, J lost 7 bases, and 8 bases stayed unmatched. The CDR3 is made up of 17 amino acids. The CDR3 is CATSDPLAGGPHGELFF. CDR3 sequence (DNA): TGTGCCACCAGTGATCCCCTAGCGGGAGGGCCCCACGGGGAGCTGTTTTTT.

This clonotype was picked up many times. The chain has TRBV28 and TRBJ2-7; no firm D call. CDR1 is MDHEN and CDR2 is SYDVKM in the germline V gene. This CDR3 is built from 14 residues. Trimming took 2 bases from V and 2 from J, leaving 10 bases between them. This chain's CDR3 is CASSLMSNPYEQYF. The CDR3 coding sequence is TGTGCCAGCAGTTTAATGTCTAATCCCTACGAGCAGTACTTC.

This clonotype was seen only a few times. V gene TRBV2 combines with J gene TRBJ2-2; TRBD2 aligns across 13 bases. Germline CDR1 and CDR2: SNHLY and FYNNEI. Trimming at V came to 6 bases and at J to 4 bases, leaving 5 bases not matched to a gene. The CDR3 totals 16 residues. The CDR3 is CASRLTSGRATGELFF. The DNA of the CDR3 is TGTGCCAGCAGGTTAACTAGCGGGAGGGCCACCGGGGAGCTGTTTTTT.

In this sample, this clonotype turned up many times. The genes are TRBV12-3 or TRBV12-4 and TRBJ1-1, with TRBD1 as a possible D gene (5 bases). CDR3 length: 14 amino acids. Trimming took 0 bases from V and 3 from J, leaving 8 bases between them. This chain's CDR3 is CASSLAGGYTEAFF. CDR3 bases: TGTGCCAGCAGTTTAGCCGGGGGTTACACTGAAGCTTTCTTT.

CDR3 bases: TGTGCCAGCAGCCAAGAACTGCTCTCCGGGACAGGTTCCCCAGAGACCCAGTACTTC. It translates to CASSQELLSGTGSPETQYF. The genes are TRBV4-2 and TRBJ2-5, with 8 positions matching TRBD1. J was trimmed by 4 bases and V by 0 bases; bases with no gene match: 16. The CDR3 sequence is 19 residues long. Germline CDR1 reads LGHNA; CDR2 reads YNFKEQ.

About this clonotype itself: Given a much more abundant clone one base away, this may be a read error. V usage is TRBV28 and J usage is TRBJ2-7; D gene ambiguous. There are 16 residues in the CDR3. CDR1 MDHEN and CDR2 SYDVKM come from the germline V gene. CDR3 DNA sequence: TGTTCCAGCAGTTTTAAACTAACCCAGCTCTCCTACGAGCAGTACTTC. This sequence encodes CSSSFKLTQLSYEQYF.

This clonotype was counted ten times or more. The CDR3 sequence is CASSRTTGTGSGANVLTF. In DNA form, the CDR3 reads TGTGCCAGCAGCCGCACTACAGGGACAGGGTCTGGGGCCAACGTCCTGACTTTC. The chain joins TRBV6-1 to TRBJ2-6, with 9 bases matching TRBD1. The CDR3 sequence is 18 residues long. Germline lookup yields CDR1 MNHNS and CDR2 SASEGT. V was pared by 6 bases and J by 1 base, with 10 bases of the junction left unmatched.

This rearrangement joins TRBV19 to TRBJ1-1; D is undetermined. CDR3 length: 15 residues. Trimming removed 10 bases from V and 0 bases from J, with 18 bases in between. Germline V gene lookup returns CDR1 LNHDA and CDR2 SQIVND (reference sequence). The chain's CDR3 is CATREFTDLNTEAFF. Here the CDR3 DNA reads TGTGCCACCCGGGAATTCACGGATTTGAACACTGAAGCTTTCTTT.

This clonotype was seen ten or more times. This rearrangement joins TRBV28 to TRBJ1-1, with 9 bases lining up with TRBD1. The CDR3 consists of 14 residues. Unmatched junction bases numbered 7, after V lost 5 bases and J lost 6 bases. Germline V gives CDR1 MDHEN, CDR2 SYDVKM. As DNA, the CDR3 is TGTGCCAGCAGTCGGACAGGGGCGAGGTCTGAAGCTTTCTTT. Protein product: CASSRTGARSEAFF.

The rearrangement joins TRBV20-1 to TRBJ2-7; D is perhaps TRBD1 (6 bases). Germline V CDR1 and CDR2: DFQATT, SNEGSKA (reference sequence). The CDR3 has 16 amino acids. V was clipped by 1 base and J by 5 bases, with 21 bases between them. This CDR3 reads CSARAPRGRGSHEQYF. In DNA, the CDR3 is TGCAGTGCTAGAGCTCCCCGGGGCAGGGGTTCCCACGAGCAGTACTTC.

V gene TRBV29-1 combines with J gene TRBJ2-7; TRBD2 aligns across 7 bases. CDR3 size: 15 residues. Trimming removed 6 bases from V and 0 bases from J; junction bases left unmatched: 11. The V gene's germline CDR1 is SQVTM and CDR2 ANQGSEA. The CDR3 loop reads CSVQGASGTSYEQYF. As DNA, the CDR3 is TGCAGCGTCCAAGGGGCTAGCGGAACCTCCTACGAGCAGTACTTC.

This clonotype was detected ten times or more. V usage is TRBV12-3 or TRBV12-4 and J usage is TRBJ2-7, with D unclear. This CDR3 comprises 11 residues. The V and J ends lost 5 bases and 8 bases respectively, with 10 bases between them. This CDR3 is CASSDQFQQYF. The DNA for the CDR3 is TGTGCCAGCAGTGACCAATTCCAGCAGTACTTC.

This clonotype was seen more than once but under ten times. The gene calls are TRBV6-5 and TRBJ1-1; D unresolved. CDR1 and CDR2 from the germline V gene are MNHEY and SVGAGI. The CDR3 has 15 amino acids. The V end was cut by 0 bases, the J end by 1 base, with 9 bases between. CDR3 in amino acids: CASSYSRVGNTEAFF. In DNA, the CDR3 is TGTGCCAGCAGTTACTCAAGAGTCGGGAACACTGAAGCTTTCTTT.

This chain uses TRBV30 with TRBJ1-3; D gene unclear. Deletions cut 0 bases from V and 1 base from J, with 13 bases between. Germline V lookup: CDR1 GTSNPN, CDR2 SVGIG (reference sequence). The CDR3 runs to 16 residues. CDR3 residues: CAWSVTGLGSGNTIYF. CDR3 nucleotide sequence: TGTGCCTGGAGTGTAACGGGTCTCGGGTCTGGAAACACCATATATTTT. Variable domain in full (rest from reference TRBV30 and TRBJ1-3): SQTIHQWPATLVQPVGSPLSLECTVEGTSNPNLYWYRQAAGRGLQLLFYSVGIGQISSEVPQNLSASRPQDRQFILSSKKLLLSDSGFYLCAWSVTGLGSGNTIYFGEGSWLTVV.

This clonotype occurred many times. The chain carries TRBV27 and TRBJ2-7; 12 bases are a match to TRBD1. The CDR3 totals 15 residues. The germline V gene has CDR1 MNHEY and CDR2 SMNVEV (reference sequence). The V gene end was trimmed by 5 bases and the J gene end by 3 bases; junction bases not matched to a gene: 5. This CDR3 reads CASSIGTGGLYEQYF. The CDR3 bases are TGTGCCAGCAGTATCGGGACAGGGGGCCTCTACGAGCAGTACTTC.

The rearrangement joins TRBV7-9 to TRBJ1-5; D is unresolved. V shed 1 base and J shed 0 bases, with 4 bases lying between them. Germline V gives CDR1 SEHNR, CDR2 FQNEAQ (reference sequence). The CDR3 totals 14 residues. The CDR3 loop is CASSLENSNQPQHF. CDR3 sequence (DNA): TGTGCCAGCAGCTTAGAGAATAGCAATCAGCCCCAGCATTTT.

This clonotype showed up just a few times. V is TRBV18 and J is TRBJ2-7; 7 bases align to TRBD1. Germline CDR1 reads KGHSH; CDR2 reads LQKENI. There are 14 residues in the CDR3. Trimming at V came to 2 bases and at J to 3 bases, leaving 4 bases not matched to a gene. CDR3 bases: TGTGCCAGCTCACCAAAACAGGGGTTCTACGAGCAGTACTTC. Its translation: CASSPKQGFYEQYF.

The chain joins TRBV5-1 to TRBJ2-5; D not resolved. Trimming removed 4 bases from V and 1 base from J, with 14 bases in between. The CDR3 has 15 amino acids. The germline V gene encodes CDR1 SGHRS and CDR2 YFSETQ. The CDR3 spells CASSTYSQPQETQYF. Here the CDR3 DNA reads TGCGCCAGCAGCACCTACTCGCAACCCCAAGAGACCCAGTACTTC. Full variable domain (missing parts from reference TRBV5-1 and TRBJ2-5): KAGVTQTPRYLIKTRGQQVTLSCSPISGHRSVSWYQQTPGQGLQFLFEYFSETQRNKGNFPGRFSGRQFSNSRSEMNVSTLELGDSALYLCASSTYSQPQETQYFGPGTRLLVL.

This clonotype occurred a few times. The chain combines TRBV29-1 with TRBJ1-1; TRBD1 matches 7 bases. This CDR3 region has 14 residues. V lost 6 bases to trimming and J lost 2 bases; unmatched junction nucleotides: 9. The germline V gene has CDR1 SQVTM and CDR2 ANQGSEA. The CDR3, as DNA: TGCAGCGTCGATCACGGACAGGCTAACACTGAAGCTTTCTTT. Its translation is CSVDHGQANTEAFF.

This clonotype was recorded many times. The chain is built from TRBV3-1 and TRBJ1-2; weak D call: TRBD1 (5 bases). The CDR3 totals 14 residues. The germline V gene encodes CDR1 LGHDT and CDR2 YNNKEL (reference sequence). The V end lost 2 bases, the J end lost 4 bases, and 11 bases lay between the germline ends. The CDR3 loop reads CASSQRGESYGYTF. DNA of the CDR3: TGTGCCAGCAGCCAAAGAGGGGAGAGCTATGGCTACACCTTC.

The chain uses TRBV3-1 and TRBJ2-2; D gene ambiguous. V was trimmed by 4 bases and J by 4 bases, leaving 10 bases between them. The CDR3 runs 14 residues. From germline, CDR1 is LGHDT and CDR2 YNNKEL (reference sequence). CDR3 amino acids: CASSPIQSTGELFF. CDR3 coding DNA: TGTGCCAGCAGCCCCATTCAGAGCACCGGGGAGCTGTTTTTT.

There are many counts of this clonotype. The chain has TRBV29-1 and TRBJ1-2; no clear D. Trimming pared 4 bases from V and 0 bases from J, leaving 9 bases between. There are 13 residues in the CDR3. Germline CDR1 is SQVTM and CDR2 is ANQGSEA. The CDR3 is CSVGNPPNYGYTF. The CDR3 DNA is TGCAGCGTTGGTAACCCGCCTAACTATGGCTACACCTTC.

V is TRBV7-9 and J is TRBJ2-7; D perhaps matches TRBD2 (7 bases). This CDR3 has 13 residues. CDR1 SEHNR and CDR2 FQNEAQ come from the germline V gene (reference sequence). Trimming took 7 bases from V and 6 from J, leaving 16 bases between them. The CDR3 region has the DNA TGTGCCAGCACCTCCCGGGGGGCGGGCGAGCAGTACTTC. It encodes CASTSRGAGEQYF.